Listed here are 25 T cell receptor beta chains from one sample, sequenced in a study of Graves' ophthalmopathy and Graves' hyperthyroidism. Researchers took RNA transcripts and amplified TCR beta CDR3 regions from them. HTBI primers primed a first-round RT-PCR, and a second-round multiplex PCR followed. TCRdb re-derived calls from the multiplex PCR reads in MiXCR, one entry per CDR3 protein. This sample yields some 520,000 distinct CDR3 sequences, of which around an eighth are seen a single time; approximately 9.8% belongs to the top ten. The sequenced sample was blood. The receptors were sampled from a woman aged 30 to 39 with Graves' ophthalmopathy.

This clonotype was counted at least ten times. The chain carries TRBV2 and TRBJ2-2; D perhaps matches TRBD1 (5 bases). CDR1 SNHLY and CDR2 FYNNEI come from the germline V gene. The CDR3 runs to 14 residues. V lost 6 bases, J lost 2 bases, and 10 bases lay in between. CDR3 nucleotide sequence: TGTGCCAGCAGGCAACAGGCAAACACCGGGGAGCTGTTTTTT. Translating it yields CASRQQANTGELFF.

This clonotype appeared many times. This chain links TRBV30 with TRBJ1-2; D gene ambiguous. The CDR3 extends over 15 amino acids. Looked up from germline, CDR1 is GTSNPN and CDR2 is SVGIG (reference sequence). The V gene lost 3 bases and the J gene lost 0 bases, with 14 bases spanning the gap. The CDR3 nucleotides read TGTGCCTGGAGCGCGACCTATGGAGCTAACTATGGCTACACCTTC. Protein sequence: CAWSATYGANYGYTF.

The table lists this clonotype with many counts. The chain joins TRBV12-3 or TRBV12-4 to TRBJ1-1; D may be TRBD1 (6 bases). The V end lost 7 bases, the J end lost 5 bases, and 17 bases lay between the germline ends. CDR3 length: 14 residues. In nucleotides, the CDR3 is TGTGCCAGCATACCGTCCGGTCAGGGGACTGAAGCTTTCTTT. This gives the protein CASIPSGQGTEAFF.

Comment on this clonotype: A much larger clonotype is one base distant, so this may be a read error. This rearrangement joins TRBV20-1 to TRBJ2-5; D is tentatively TRBD1 or TRBD2 (6 bases each). The V end was cut by 0 bases, the J end by 7 bases, with 15 bases between. Per germline, CDR1 DFQATT and CDR2 SNEGSKA (reference sequence). The length of the CDR3 is 14 residues. CDR3 bases: TGCAGTGCTAGAGATGGGGGGCATATGGCGACCCAGTACTTC. Its translation: CSARDGGHMATQYF.

V and J are TRBV12-3 or TRBV12-4 and TRBJ1-1; TRBD1 might be the D (5 bases). The V and J ends lost 7 bases and 4 bases respectively, with 13 bases between them. CDR3 length: 13 amino acids. The CDR3 DNA is TGTGCCAGCACCTTGGGGGGGACCACTGAAGCTTTCTTT. Protein: CASTLGGTTEAFF.

This clonotype was picked up many times. Lacking the conserved final phenylalanine or tryptophan, this CDR3 likely reflects a read error. The DNA is omitted, as the CDR3 cannot be located on it reliably, and the CDR3 follows TCRdb's listing. This chain joins TRBV2 and TRBJ2-7; whether TRBD2, the table's D call, matches the DNA was not checked. The CDR3 numbers 11 amino acids, ends counted. Germline CDR1 and CDR2: SNHLY and FYNNEI. The chain's CDR3 is CASGGGTGGGL.

As regards this clonotype: This may arise from a read error, as a much more abundant clone is one base away. This sequence joins TRBV19 and TRBJ1-5; no clear D. The CDR3 runs to 14 residues. CDR1 is LNHDA and CDR2 is SQIVND in the germline V gene (reference sequence). CDR3 residues: CVSMAAGENQPQHF. DNA of the CDR3: TGTGTCAGTATGGCCGCCGGGGAGAATCAGCCCCAGCATTTT.

V and J are TRBV6-1 and TRBJ2-7, with D maybe TRBD2 (6 bases). Trimming took off 3 bases at V and 0 bases at J, with 12 bases between the two ends. The CDR3 loop spans 15 amino acids. The germline V gene encodes CDR1 MNHNS and CDR2 SASEGT. The CDR3 DNA reads TGTGCCAGCAGTGACAGGGTGGGGGGCTCCTACGAGCAGTACTTC. Its translation is CASSDRVGGSYEQYF.

This clonotype was found many times. V usage is TRBV7-8 and J usage is TRBJ2-7; D gene uncertain. The CDR3 runs to 15 residues. The germline gives CDR1 SGHVS, CDR2 FQNEAQ. V was shortened by 7 bases and J by 0 bases, with 16 bases between the two germline ends. The CDR3 DNA follows: TGTGCCAGCACCTCCGTGGCTTCCATCTCCTACGAGCAGTACTTC. Protein product: CASTSVASISYEQYF.

This clonotype was seen repeatedly, ten times or more. The J gene is TRBJ1-3, the V gene TRBV5-1; 7 bases are shared with TRBD1. This CDR3 has 14 residues. After removal of 9 bases from V and 3 bases from J, the junction contained 9 bases not matched to a gene. Germline loops: CDR1 SGHRS, CDR2 YFSETQ. In nucleotides, the CDR3 is TGCGCCAACACTAACAGGGGACGTGGAAACACCATATATTTT. This encodes CANTNRGRGNTIYF.

This clonotype was seen only a few times. The gene calls are TRBV7-9 and TRBJ1-2; D ambiguous. Germline loops: CDR1 SEHNR, CDR2 FQNEAQ (reference sequence). The CDR3 totals 11 residues. V gave up 6 bases and J gave up 8 bases, with 10 bases separating them. The CDR3 sequence is CASRVGGGYTF. In DNA form, the CDR3 reads TGTGCCAGCAGGGTAGGTGGCGGCTACACCTTC.

This clonotype appeared many times. CDR3 region: CASSSGLAANTGELFF. In DNA, the CDR3 is TGTGCCAGCAGTTCTGGACTAGCGGCGAACACCGGGGAGCTGTTTTTT. The chain couples TRBV12-3 or TRBV12-4 to TRBJ2-2; 10 bases match TRBD2. This CDR3 is built from 16 residues. V lost 4 bases and J lost 0; bases outside the gene matches: 2.

The sample holds a few counts of this clonotype. This chain uses TRBV19 with TRBJ1-1, with D possibly matching TRBD1 (6 bases). This CDR3 has 13 amino acids. CDR1 and CDR2 from the germline V gene are LNHDA and SQIVND (reference sequence). The V end lost 6 bases, the J end lost 3 bases, and 11 bases lay between the germline ends. The CDR3 DNA is TGTGCCAGTAGACGGAGGGGGGACACTGAAGCTTTCTTT. The encoded protein is CASRRRGDTEAFF.

This clonotype was detected ten times or more. The chain couples TRBV10-3 to TRBJ2-7, with unresolved D. This CDR3 comprises 13 residues. The germline gives CDR1 ENHRY, CDR2 SYGVKD. V was pared by 6 bases and J by 0 bases, with 9 bases between. In DNA, the CDR3 is TGTGCCATCAGCAACAGCGTCTCCTACGAGCAGTACTTC. The encoded protein is CAISNSVSYEQYF.

The genes are TRBV19 and TRBJ2-5; a weak D match, TRBD1 (6 bases). Looked up from germline, CDR1 is LNHDA and CDR2 is SQIVND (reference sequence). Trimming shortened V by 10 bases and J by 0 bases, and 9 bases separated the two germline ends. The CDR3 sequence is 12 residues long. For the CDR3, the DNA is TGTGCCACCAGGACAGACCAAGAGACCCAGTACTTC. Amino acids: CATRTDQETQYF.

This clonotype was observed at least ten times. The V and J genes are TRBV28 and TRBJ1-1; D call uncertain. CDR3 length: 13 residues. The V gene lost 5 bases and the J gene lost 5 bases, with 12 bases spanning the gap. From germline, CDR1 is MDHEN and CDR2 SYDVKM. The CDR3 sequence: CASSPRRVTEAFF. The CDR3, as DNA: TGTGCCAGCAGTCCACGCCGGGTGACTGAAGCTTTCTTT.

There are a few counts of this clonotype. The gene calls are TRBV29-1 and TRBJ2-2, with 11 nucleotides matching TRBD2. The CDR3 runs 15 residues. Germline CDR1 is SQVTM and CDR2 is ANQGSEA. Trimming removed 3 bases from V and 7 bases from J; junction bases left unmatched: 7. CDR3 coding DNA: TGCAGCGTTGAGCCTAGCGGGAGGTTTGGCGGGGAGCTGTTTTTT. Its translation is CSVEPSGRFGGELFF.

This clonotype was picked up many times. This chain connects TRBV20-1 to TRBJ1-1, with 8 positions matching TRBD1. The CDR3 contains 17 residues. Per germline, CDR1 DFQATT and CDR2 SNEGSKA (reference sequence). The ends lost 2 bases at V and 2 bases at J; junction bases unmatched: 13. DNA for the CDR3: TGCAGTGCTAGAATCCCCCAGGGGGCGACGAAAAACACTGAAGCTTTCTTT. Protein sequence: CSARIPQGATKNTEAFF.

The chain has TRBV20-1 and TRBJ2-7, with no clear D. CDR3 length equals 13 residues. With 7 bases removed from V and 5 bases from J, the gap between germline ends came to 18 bases. The germline CDR1 and CDR2 sequences are DFQATT and SNEGSKA (reference sequence). Here the CDR3 DNA reads TGCAGTGTGTTAACAGTTCCGGCCCACGAGCAGTACTTC. It is translated as CSVLTVPAHEQYF.

This rearrangement joins TRBV15 to TRBJ1-2; unclear D gene. V was pared by 1 base and J by 4 bases, with 10 bases between. CDR1 and CDR2 from the germline V gene are LNHNV and YYDKDF (reference sequence). The CDR3 covers 14 residues. CDR3 amino acids: CATSRGGRTYGYTF. DNA for the CDR3: TGTGCCACCAGCAGAGGCGGGCGTACCTATGGCTACACCTTC.

There are a few counts of this clonotype. V usage is TRBV13 and J usage is TRBJ1-5, with 7 positions matching TRBD1. In germline, CDR1 is PRHDT, CDR2 FYEKMQ (reference sequence). This CDR3 is built from 14 residues. V dropped 5 bases and J dropped 3; count of bases not matched to a gene: 4. CDR3 DNA: TGTGCCAGCAGCGAACAGGGGTCCAATCAGCCCCAGCATTTT. It codes for CASSEQGSNQPQHF.

This clonotype was picked up many times. This sequence joins TRBV28 and TRBJ2-7, with 7 bases identical to TRBD1. V shed 8 bases, J shed 3 bases, and the junction held 7 bases outside the gene matches. The CDR3 consists of 13 residues. CDR1 is MDHEN, CDR2 SYDVKM, per germline. Written as DNA, the CDR3 is TGTGCCAGCGGAAGACAGGGCCTCTACGAGCAGTACTTC. Protein sequence: CASGRQGLYEQYF.

This clonotype was recorded many times. The V gene is TRBV13, the J gene TRBJ2-7; D is perhaps TRBD1 (7 bases). This CDR3 is built from 14 residues. Per germline, CDR1 PRHDT and CDR2 FYEKMQ (reference sequence). The V gene lost 5 bases and the J gene lost 2 bases, with 13 bases spanning the gap. This CDR3 reads CASSPRRGPYEQYF. In DNA, the CDR3 is TGTGCCAGCAGCCCCCGGAGGGGGCCCTACGAGCAGTACTTC.

This clonotype has more than one count but fewer than ten. At one end the junction does not follow the germline gene, possibly because of a read error. V gene TRBV6-1 combines with J gene TRBJ1-6, with TRBD1 identical over 10 bases. Germline CDR1 is MNHNS and CDR2 is SASEGT. The CDR3 runs 15 residues. The chain's CDR3 is CTSSTGRDRGSPLHF. The CDR3 coding sequence is TGTACCAGCAGCACTGGCCGGGACAGGGGTTCACCCCTCCACTTT.

V is TRBV7-9 and J is TRBJ1-2; TRBD1 matches 7 bases. The germline CDR1 and CDR2 sequences are SEHNR and FQNEAQ (reference sequence). This CDR3 has 14 residues. The V and J ends lost 4 bases and 5 bases, in that order; junction bases with no gene match: 7. CDR3 sequence: CASSWDSQAYGYTF. The CDR3 DNA is TGTGCCAGCAGCTGGGACAGCCAGGCTTATGGCTACACCTTC.